These 24 T cell receptor beta chains originate from one sample sequenced in a study of glioma-infiltrating T cells. The iRepertoire nested amplicon-rescue multiplex PCR amplified TCR alpha and beta CDR3s from RNA. MiXCR, run by TCRdb on the multiplex PCR reads, gives a single entry per CDR3 protein. The sample records fewer than 500,000 distinct CDR3 sequences, about 40% being singletons. Sequenced sample: glioma tissue, nonneoplastic brain tissue, or PBMCs (not recorded which). The receptors come from a human donor with low-grade glioma or glioblastoma, undergoing nonglioma brain surgery, or in good health (not recorded which).

This clonotype was seen repeatedly, ten times or more. The rearrangement uses TRBV20-1 and TRBJ2-1; D ambiguous. V gave up 5 bases and J gave up 7 bases, with 24 bases separating them. Per germline, CDR1 DFQATT and CDR2 SNEGSKA (reference sequence). CDR3 length equals 16 residues. CDR3 region: CSAGPPWVRASNEQFF. The CDR3 nucleotides are TGCAGTGCTGGGCCCCCGTGGGTAAGGGCCAGTAATGAGCAGTTCTTC.

A remark on this clonotype: One junction end disagrees with the germline gene, perhaps due to a read error. V usage is TRBV7-2 and J usage is TRBJ2-3; weak D call: TRBD1 (5 bases). Per the germline V gene, CDR1 is SGHTA and CDR2 is FQGNSA. The CDR3 is made up of 15 amino acids. The CDR3 loop reads CASSFTRASTDTKYF. Written as DNA, the CDR3 is TGTGCCAGCAGCTTCACCAGGGCAAGCACAGATACGAAGTATTTT.

This clonotype was counted a few times. The chain uses TRBV6-2 or TRBV6-3 and TRBJ2-5; D remains ambiguous. The length of the CDR3 is 13 residues. V lost 7 bases to trimming and J lost 1 base, with 10 bases between them. Germline loops: CDR1 MNHEY, CDR2 SVGEGT. CDR3 protein: CASTRISQETQYF. The CDR3 DNA is TGTGCCAGCACGCGAATCTCCCAAGAGACCCAGTACTTC.

This clonotype has just one count. CDR3 in DNA: TGCAGTGCTAGAGATAAACAGCGGAACCAAGAGACCCAGTACTTC. Translating gives CSARDKQRNQETQYF. The chain recombines TRBV20-1 with TRBJ2-5; D is possibly TRBD2 (5 bases). The CDR3 is 15 amino acids. Germline V gene lookup returns CDR1 DFQATT and CDR2 SNEGSKA (reference sequence). V was trimmed by 0 bases and J by 0 bases, leaving 11 bases between them.

As for this clonotype: Possible read error: a much larger clone is one base away. The chain uses TRBV28 and TRBJ1-1, with TRBD1 as a possible D gene (5 bases). The CDR3 runs 15 residues. Germline-derived CDR1 and CDR2 are MDHEN and SYDVKM. CDR3 DNA: TGTGCCTGCAGTTTAAGGGGTGTCCTCAACACTGAAGCTTTCTTT. Translating it yields CACSLRGVLNTEAFF.

About this clonotype itself: A much larger clone differs by one base, so this may be a read error. The rearrangement uses TRBV27 and TRBJ2-1, with 9 positions matching TRBD1. V lost 5 bases, J lost 9 bases, and 8 bases stayed unmatched. The CDR3 runs to 14 residues. The V gene's germline CDR1 is MNHEY and CDR2 SMNVEV (reference sequence). The CDR3 bases are TGTGCCAGCAGTACCGACAGGGGGATGGGTGAGCAGTTCTTC. Translated: CASSTDRGMGEQFF.

Comment on this clonotype: This sequence may be a read error, since a much larger clone differs from it by one base. The chain carries TRBV6-5 and TRBJ2-3, with 8 positions matching TRBD2. Germline V gene data show CDR1 as MNHEY and CDR2 as SVGAGI. The CDR3 runs to 15 residues. The trim removed 6 bases at V and 8 bases at J, leaving 13 bases unmatched. The CDR3 reads CASSPSGRAFVTQYF. The CDR3 DNA reads as TGTGCCAGCAGCCCGAGCGGGAGAGCGTTCGTTACGCAGTATTTT.

This sequence joins TRBV12-3 or TRBV12-4 and TRBJ1-3; D remains unclear. Trimming cost V 5 bases and J 4 bases, with 6 bases left between them. This CDR3 has 12 residues. CDR3 region: CASSLGGNTIYF. The CDR3 DNA follows: TGTGCCAGCAGTCTAGGCGGAAACACCATATATTTT.

This clonotype was recorded a few times. The chain joins TRBV6-6 to TRBJ2-7; D is unresolved. Germline assignment: CDR1 MNHNY and CDR2 SVGAGI (reference sequence). V lost 0 bases, J lost 7 bases, and 4 bases lay in between. CDR3 length: 11 amino acids. CDR3 nucleotides: TGTGCCAGCAGTTACTCGGCAGAGCAGTACTTC. As protein: CASSYSAEQYF.

The sample holds many counts of this clonotype. The chain is built from TRBV20-1 and TRBJ2-7; TRBD1 agrees at 8 bases. The germline V gene encodes CDR1 DFQATT and CDR2 SNEGSKA (reference sequence). CDR3 length: 14 residues. V was pared by 3 bases and J by 3 bases, with 7 bases of the junction left unmatched. The CDR3 here is CSASRGDRGYEQYF. In DNA, the CDR3 is TGCAGTGCTAGCCGGGGAGACAGGGGCTACGAGCAGTACTTC.

This clonotype was counted ten times or more. The chain recombines TRBV15 with TRBJ2-7; D remains ambiguous. Looked up from germline, CDR1 is LNHNV and CDR2 is YYDKDF (reference sequence). V lost 4 bases and J 3 bases, leaving 4 bases between the germline ends. The CDR3 has 11 residues. The CDR3 DNA reads TGTGCCACCAGCAACCGCTACGAGCAGTACTTC. Amino acid sequence: CATSNRYEQYF. Full variable domain (remainder filled in from reference TRBV15 and TRBJ2-7): DAMVIQNPRYQVTQFGKPVTLSCSQTLNHNVMYWYQQKSSQAPKLLFHYYDKDFNNEADTPDNFQSRRPNTSFCFLDIRSPGLGDTAMYLCATSNRYEQYFGPGTRLTVT.

This chain joins TRBV20-1 and TRBJ2-7, with 8 nucleotides matching TRBD2. This CDR3 has 13 residues. CDR1 DFQATT and CDR2 SNEGSKA come from the germline V gene (reference sequence). The J segment lost 5 bases and the V segment lost 6 bases, leaving 9 bases of the junction unmatched. The CDR3 loop reads CSALERESHEQYF. The CDR3 DNA is TGCAGTGCCCTAGAGCGGGAGAGCCACGAGCAGTACTTC.

This clonotype was counted at least ten times. V gene TRBV7-2 combines with J gene TRBJ2-7; 8 nucleotides match TRBD2. Unmatched junction bases numbered 2, after V lost 4 bases and J lost 0 bases. The CDR3 spans 14 residues. Per the germline V gene, CDR1 is SGHTA and CDR2 is FQGNSA. CDR3 bases: TGTGCCAGCAGCTCTACTAGCGGCTCCTACGAGCAGTACTTC. Translation: CASSSTSGSYEQYF.

The J gene is TRBJ2-1, the V gene TRBV7-9, with 13 bases matching TRBD2. The V gene's germline CDR1 is SEHNR and CDR2 FQNEAQ (reference sequence). V shed 5 bases, J shed 3 bases, and the junction held 16 bases outside the gene matches. CDR3 length: 20 amino acids. CDR3 protein: CASSLKYGTSGTGDYNEQFF. CDR3 in DNA: TGTGCCAGCAGCCTAAAGTATGGGACTAGCGGGACGGGGGACTACAATGAGCAGTTCTTC. Based on the CDR3 plus reference TRBV7-9 and TRBJ2-1, the full variable domain is DTGVSQNPRHKITKRGQNVTFRCDPISEHNRLYWYRQTLGQGPEFLTYFQNEAQLEKSRLLSDRFSAERPKGSFSTLEIQRTEQGDSAMYLCASSLKYGTSGTGDYNEQFFGPGTRLTVL.

V and J are TRBV12-3 or TRBV12-4 and TRBJ2-3; weak D call: TRBD2 (6 bases). This CDR3 spans 19 amino acids. V was clipped by 2 bases and J by 0 bases, with 21 bases between them. CDR3 bases: TGTGCCAGCAGTTTAAACGGGAGCCCATCACCGTCGAGCACAGATACGCAGTATTTT. It translates to CASSLNGSPSPSSTDTQYF.

The genes are TRBV27 and TRBJ1-4; TRBD1 aligns across 10 bases. V shed 6 bases and J 8 bases; nucleotides not matched to a gene: 9. Germline values: CDR1 MNHEY, CDR2 SMNVEV (reference sequence). This CDR3 is built from 15 residues. The CDR3 DNA reads TGTGCCAGCAGCACCGGGACAGGGGAAGGGGAAAAACTGTTTTTT. It specifies CASSTGTGEGEKLFF.

This clonotype was observed a few times. The genes are TRBV2 and TRBJ2-1; D is undetermined. V was cut by 4 bases and J by 7 bases, with 17 bases left in between. This CDR3 spans 15 amino acids. CDR1 SNHLY and CDR2 FYNNEI come from the germline V gene. The CDR3 nucleotides are TGTGCCAGCAGTGTGGCGGCTAGTCCATCTAATGAGCAGTTCTTC. Translated: CASSVAASPSNEQFF.

The DNA for the CDR3 is TGTGCCAGCAGACAAAAAAGGGGTCCCTACGAGCAGTACTTC. Encoded protein: CASRQKRGPYEQYF. The rearrangement links TRBV7-2 to TRBJ2-7; maybe TRBD1 (5 bases). This CDR3 contains 14 residues. V lost 6 bases and J 2 bases, leaving 14 bases between the germline ends. Germline CDR1 is SGHTA and CDR2 is FQGNSA.

This chain connects TRBV12-3 or TRBV12-4 to TRBJ1-1; D is perhaps TRBD1 (5 bases). V was pared by 2 bases and J by 14 bases, with 12 bases between. This CDR3 region has 11 residues. CDR3 region: CASSLMGGAFF. In DNA, the CDR3 is TGTGCCAGCAGTTTAATGGGTGGGGCCTTCTTT.

There are many counts of this clonotype. The chain is built from TRBV6-2 or TRBV6-3 and TRBJ2-1; D remains unclear. Trimming took 2 bases from V and 10 from J, leaving 18 bases between them. Germline V gene sequence: CDR1 MNHEY, CDR2 SVGEGT. This CDR3 is built from 15 residues. In nucleotides, the CDR3 is TGTGCCAGCAGTTACCCCTTTGGGAAAGTTAGGGAGCAGTTCTTC. Amino acids: CASSYPFGKVREQFF.

The chain joins TRBV7-2 to TRBJ2-2; D is tentatively TRBD1 or TRBD2 (5 bases each). CDR1 and CDR2 from the germline V gene are SGHTA and FQGNSA. Trimming took 2 bases from V and 6 from J, leaving 19 bases between them. The CDR3 is 17 amino acids. CDR3 amino acids: CASSLSHFWGSAGELFF. The DNA of the CDR3 is TGTGCCAGCAGCTTATCCCACTTTTGGGGGAGCGCCGGGGAGCTGTTTTTT.

The CDR3 DNA reads as TGTGCCAGCAGTTCCCGACAGGGGTTGGGGGAAAAACTGTTTTTT. It codes for CASSSRQGLGEKLFF. This rearrangement joins TRBV28 to TRBJ1-4; 8 nucleotides align to TRBD1. The V gene's germline CDR1 is MDHEN and CDR2 SYDVKM. The V segment lost 4 bases and the J segment 8 bases; nucleotides outside the gene matches: 9. This CDR3 is built from 15 residues. Complete variable domain (other parts from reference TRBV28 and TRBJ1-4): DVKVTQSSRYLVKRTGEKVFLECVQDMDHENMFWYRQDPGLGLRLIYFSYDVKMKEKGDIPEGYSVSREKKERFSLILESASTNQTSMYLCASSSRQGLGEKLFFGSGTQLSVL.

This clonotype was counted at least ten times. V usage is TRBV27 and J usage is TRBJ1-1; weak D call: TRBD1 (5 bases). Germline-derived CDR1 and CDR2 are MNHEY and SMNVEV (reference sequence). The V gene lost 2 bases and the J gene lost 4 bases, with 14 bases spanning the gap. CDR3 length: 15 residues. The DNA for the CDR3 is TGTGCCAGCAGTTTAGGGGCCCCTGGGGGCACTGAAGCTTTCTTT. It is translated as CASSLGAPGGTEAFF.

In this sample, this clonotype turned up many times. J is TRBJ2-5 and V is TRBV27; D gene ambiguous. Germline lookup yields CDR1 MNHEY and CDR2 SMNVEV (reference sequence). The CDR3 has 14 residues. The germline V and J ends were trimmed by 0 bases and 0 bases, with 5 bases remaining between them. CDR3 in DNA: TGTGCCAGCAGTTTATCAGGACACCAAGAGACCCAGTACTTC. It specifies CASSLSGHQETQYF.